This T cell receptor beta chain was documented in a study of cytomegalovirus exposure and HLA in healthy donors. Study findings and constraints: Another analysis was done later, and it associated 15,000 or so TCR beta sequences with HLA alleles at 0.05 false discovery rate.

Of note for this clone: Its specificity is not known.

The CDR3 totals 13 residues. Trimming removed 3 bases at V and 3 bases at J, with 5 bases between. Germline assignment: CDR1 SGHAT and CDR2 FQNNGV. The primer mix had 60 Vbeta and 13 Jbeta primers. Only in-frame clones appear in the TCRdb table, and some are missing; sequencing was by immunoSEQ multiplex PCR. The listing contains more than 90,000 clones. The specimen sequenced was PBMCs. V usage is TRBV11-2 and J usage is TRBJ2-2; D not certain. The receptor was isolated from a man between 35 and 55 years old in good health and CMV-seropositive. The CDR3 DNA is TGTGCCAGCAGCTTCAGTTACACCGGGGAGCTGTTTTTT. Its protein is CASSFSYTGELFF.